This is a list of T cell receptor beta chains from one sample in a study of CD8 T cells in Susac syndrome. TCRdb itself ran the immunoSEQ multiplex PCR reads through MiXCR, one entry per CDR3 protein. Here the sample spans about 200,000 distinct CDR3 sequences, roughly 92% being singletons. The source material was CD8+ T cells from PBMCs. These receptors all stem from a human donor with multiple sclerosis. Each CDR3 is given with its conserved first and last residue. Fields, in order: J gene, V gene, D gene, clone size, CDR3 DNA, CDR3 protein. The D gene is left open where the match is weak. Clone size is given for some rows only: seen once, a few or many times, or a class if the clone is expanded.

J gene: TRBJ2-2
V gene: TRBV4-1
D gene: TRBD2
clone size: NA
CDR3 DNA: TGCGCCAGCAGCCAAGTCCTAGCGGGGGCGGGAAACACCGGGGAGCTGTTTTTT
CDR3 protein: CASSQVLAGAGNTGELFF

J gene: TRBJ2-7
V gene: TRBV7-3
D gene: NA
clone size: NA
CDR3 DNA: TGTGCCAGCAGCATGGTCGGGGGCATCTACGAGCAGTACTTC
CDR3 protein: CASSMVGGIYEQYF

J gene: TRBJ2-1
V gene: TRBV6-6
D gene: NA
clone size: NA
CDR3 DNA: TGTGCCAGCAGTTACTTAGCGCCCAGCTCCTACAATGAGCAGTTCTTC
CDR3 protein: CASSYLAPSSYNEQFF

J gene: TRBJ2-1
V gene: TRBV3-1
D gene: TRBD2
clone size: few
CDR3 DNA: TGTGCCAGCAGCCAAGCGGCTAGCGGCTACAATGAGCAGTTCTTC
CDR3 protein: CASSQAASGYNEQFF

J gene: TRBJ2-7
V gene: TRBV7-8
D gene: NA
clone size: NA
CDR3 DNA: TGTGCCACCTCAACCGGGAGCGCAGACGAGCAGTACTTC
CDR3 protein: CATSTGSADEQYF

J gene: TRBJ2-3
V gene: TRBV7-9
D gene: NA
clone size: NA
CDR3 DNA: TGTGCCAGCAGCCGAATTAACGACGTAGCGAACACAGATACGCAGTATTTT
CDR3 protein: CASSRINDVANTDTQYF

J gene: TRBJ2-3
V gene: TRBV30
D gene: NA
clone size: NA
CDR3 DNA: TGTGCCTGGGTCAAACTAGAGTCCCCGGATACGCAGTATTTT
CDR3 protein: CAWVKLESPDTQYF

J gene: TRBJ2-3
V gene: TRBV11-2
D gene: NA
clone size: NA
CDR3 DNA: TGTGCCAGCAGCTACAATTCAGGGGATACGCAGTATTTT
CDR3 protein: CASSYNSGDTQYF

J gene: TRBJ2-2
V gene: TRBV7-6
D gene: NA
clone size: NA
CDR3 DNA: TGTGCCAGCAGCTTGGACGGGGAGCTGTTTTTT
CDR3 protein: CASSLDGELFF

J gene: TRBJ2-5
V gene: TRBV27
D gene: TRBD2
clone size: NA
CDR3 DNA: TGTGCCAGCAGTCCAGCGGGGGGGCTTAGGGAGACCCAGTACTTC
CDR3 protein: CASSPAGGLRETQYF

J gene: TRBJ1-5
V gene: TRBV19
D gene: NA
clone size: NA
CDR3 DNA: TGTGCCAGCACACAGAGTAGCAATCAGCCCCAGCATTTT
CDR3 protein: CASTQSSNQPQHF

J gene: TRBJ2-2
V gene: TRBV4-1
D gene: NA
clone size: NA
CDR3 DNA: TGCGCCAGCAGCCAAGATTGGTCCGGGGAGCTGTTTTTT
CDR3 protein: CASSQDWSGELFF

J gene: TRBJ2-5
V gene: TRBV9
D gene: NA
clone size: NA
CDR3 DNA: TGTGCCAGCAGCGTAGGTCCCGACATGACAGAGACCCAGTACTTC
CDR3 protein: CASSVGPDMTETQYF

J gene: TRBJ1-2
V gene: TRBV3-1
D gene: NA
clone size: NA
CDR3 DNA: TGTGCCAGCAGCCCCCTTATATCAGGGGAGAACTATGGCTACACCTTC
CDR3 protein: CASSPLISGENYGYTF

J gene: TRBJ2-1
V gene: TRBV5-6
D gene: NA
clone size: NA
CDR3 DNA: TGTGCCAGCAGCTCTACTGGGGGATACTACAATGAGCAGTTCTTC
CDR3 protein: CASSSTGGYYNEQFF

J gene: TRBJ2-1
V gene: TRBV30
D gene: TRBD2
clone size: NA
CDR3 DNA: TGTGCCTGGAGTAGTGATTCCCCCGGGACTAGCGGACCCATCAATGAGCAGTTCTTC
CDR3 protein: CAWSSDSPGTSGPINEQFF

J gene: TRBJ1-4
V gene: TRBV29-1
D gene: NA
clone size: NA
CDR3 DNA: TGCAGCGTTCAGGGTACTAATGAAAAACTGTTTTTT
CDR3 protein: CSVQGTNEKLFF

J gene: TRBJ2-3
V gene: TRBV12-3/TRBV12-4
D gene: TRBD2
clone size: NA
CDR3 DNA: TGTGCCAGCAGTCCGCCGCTAGCGGGGGGACTCACAGATACGCAGTATTTT
CDR3 protein: CASSPPLAGGLTDTQYF

J gene: TRBJ2-7
V gene: TRBV12-3/TRBV12-4
D gene: NA
clone size: NA
CDR3 DNA: TGTGCCAGCAGCACCGACAGGTCATACGAGCAGTACTTC
CDR3 protein: CASSTDRSYEQYF

J gene: TRBJ2-7
V gene: TRBV5-6
D gene: TRBD2
clone size: few
CDR3 DNA: TGTGCCAGCAGCTTGGCCGGGGGGGGCCCTTCGGGGGAGCAGTACTTC
CDR3 protein: CASSLAGGGPSGEQYF

J gene: TRBJ1-1
V gene: TRBV7-2
D gene: TRBD1
clone size: NA
CDR3 DNA: TGTGCCAGCAGCTTTAACAGGGGGACTGAAGCTTTCTTT
CDR3 protein: CASSFNRGTEAFF

J gene: TRBJ2-5
V gene: TRBV3-1
D gene: NA
clone size: NA
CDR3 DNA: TGTGCCAGCACAAGCAGAGGTCAGTACCAAGAGACCCAGTACTTC
CDR3 protein: CASTSRGQYQETQYF

J gene: TRBJ1-2
V gene: TRBV20-1
D gene: TRBD1
clone size: NA
CDR3 DNA: TGCAGTGCTAGAGAAACCCGGACAGGGGCCTTCTATGGCTACACCTTC
CDR3 protein: CSARETRTGAFYGYTF

J gene: TRBJ1-2
V gene: TRBV12-3/TRBV12-4
D gene: NA
clone size: NA
CDR3 DNA: TGTGCCAGCAGTTTGAGATTGGGTGGGAACTATGGCTACACCTTC
CDR3 protein: CASSLRLGGNYGYTF

J gene: TRBJ1-4
V gene: TRBV7-9
D gene: NA
clone size: NA
CDR3 DNA: TGTGCCAGCAGCCGGCCAACGGGTGAAAAACTGTTTTTT
CDR3 protein: CASSRPTGEKLFF

J gene: TRBJ1-1
V gene: TRBV13
D gene: NA
clone size: NA
CDR3 DNA: TGTGCCAGCAGCGCTCTGGGGACTGAAGCTTTCTTT
CDR3 protein: CASSALGTEAFF

J gene: TRBJ1-2
V gene: TRBV27
D gene: TRBD1
clone size: NA
CDR3 DNA: TGTGCCAGCAGCCCGGGACAGGCTAACTATGGCTACACCTTC
CDR3 protein: CASSPGQANYGYTF

J gene: TRBJ1-1
V gene: TRBV6-5
D gene: TRBD1
clone size: NA
CDR3 DNA: TGTGCCAGCAGACGAATCGGGACAGGGGGCTCTGAAGCTTTCTTT
CDR3 protein: CASRRIGTGGSEAFF

J gene: TRBJ2-5
V gene: TRBV7-9
D gene: NA
clone size: NA
CDR3 DNA: TGTGCCAGCAGAACAGCGGGTGAGGAGACCCAGTACTTC
CDR3 protein: CASRTAGEETQYF

J gene: TRBJ2-1
V gene: TRBV20-1
D gene: TRBD2
clone size: once
CDR3 DNA: TGCAGTGCTATTTTAGCGGGAGGGACGTGGAATGAGCAGTTCTTC
CDR3 protein: CSAILAGGTWNEQFF

J gene: TRBJ1-1
V gene: TRBV19
D gene: NA
clone size: NA
CDR3 DNA: TGTGCCAGTAACCAGTACTTTGAAGCTTTCTTT
CDR3 protein: CASNQYFEAFF

J gene: TRBJ2-1
V gene: TRBV4-3
D gene: NA
clone size: NA
CDR3 DNA: TGCGCCAGCAGCCAAGATTCAGGCGAGCAGTTCTTC
CDR3 protein: CASSQDSGEQFF

J gene: TRBJ2-1
V gene: TRBV6-1
D gene: TRBD1
clone size: NA
CDR3 DNA: TGTGCCAGCAGTGCTCTACAGGGGATTTCCTACAATGAGCAGTTCTTC
CDR3 protein: CASSALQGISYNEQFF

J gene: TRBJ2-7
V gene: TRBV7-9
D gene: TRBD1
clone size: few
CDR3 DNA: TGTGCCAGCAGACGATTGGACAGGGAGGCCGAGCAGTACTTC
CDR3 protein: CASRRLDREAEQYF

J gene: TRBJ1-4
V gene: TRBV20-1
D gene: NA
clone size: NA
CDR3 DNA: TGCAGTGCTAGAGTCGTTGAGACAGAGCCAACTAATGAAAAACTGTTTTTT
CDR3 protein: CSARVVETEPTNEKLFF

J gene: TRBJ2-2
V gene: TRBV19
D gene: NA
clone size: NA
CDR3 DNA: TGTGCCAGTAGTATGGATGGAGGGGGAGGCACCGGGGAGCTGTTTTTT
CDR3 protein: CASSMDGGGGTGELFF

J gene: TRBJ2-1
V gene: TRBV5-6
D gene: TRBD2
clone size: once
CDR3 DNA: TGTGCCAGCAGCCCTACTAGCGGGAGTTTTTATGACAATGAGCAGTTCTTC
CDR3 protein: CASSPTSGSFYDNEQFF

J gene: TRBJ2-7
V gene: TRBV9
D gene: NA
clone size: NA
CDR3 DNA: TGTGCCAGCAGCGTGGGACATAACTCCTACGAGCAGTACTTC
CDR3 protein: CASSVGHNSYEQYF

J gene: TRBJ2-6
V gene: TRBV7-9
D gene: NA
clone size: NA
CDR3 DNA: TGTGCCAGCAGCTTAGGCGGGACAGTAACTGGGGCCAACGTCCTGACTTTC
CDR3 protein: CASSLGGTVTGANVLTF

J gene: TRBJ2-7
V gene: TRBV4-3
D gene: NA
clone size: NA
CDR3 DNA: TGCGCCAGCAGCCAAGACCTCAGAAACCTAAGGGACGAGCAGTACTTC
CDR3 protein: CASSQDLRNLRDEQYF

J gene: TRBJ1-3
V gene: TRBV7-8
D gene: NA
clone size: NA
CDR3 DNA: TGTGCCAGCAGCTTAGTCCGCTCTGGAAACACCATATATTTT
CDR3 protein: CASSLVRSGNTIYF

J gene: TRBJ2-1
V gene: TRBV7-3
D gene: NA
clone size: NA
CDR3 DNA: TGTGCCAGCAGCCCCTGGCAGGCTCCGGGCAATGAGCAGTTCTTC
CDR3 protein: CASSPWQAPGNEQFF

J gene: TRBJ2-1
V gene: TRBV2
D gene: TRBD2
clone size: NA
CDR3 DNA: TGTGCCAGCAGGGGACTAACGAATGAGCAGTTCTTC
CDR3 protein: CASRGLTNEQFF

J gene: TRBJ1-1
V gene: TRBV27
D gene: NA
clone size: NA
CDR3 DNA: TGTGCCAGCAGTTTAAGGATGGGAATCCCTGAAGCTTTCTTT
CDR3 protein: CASSLRMGIPEAFF

J gene: TRBJ1-1
V gene: TRBV7-9
D gene: NA
clone size: NA
CDR3 DNA: TGTGCCAGCAGCTTTCCGGGACCATCGTCGAACACTGAAGCTTTCTTT
CDR3 protein: CASSFPGPSSNTEAFF

J gene: TRBJ2-5
V gene: TRBV9
D gene: NA
clone size: NA
CDR3 DNA: TGTGCCAGCAGCCCGGATGGGGGCGGGGAGACCCAGTACTTC
CDR3 protein: CASSPDGGGETQYF

J gene: TRBJ1-5
V gene: TRBV5-6
D gene: NA
clone size: NA
CDR3 DNA: TGTGCCAGCAGCTTGGGAACCGACGCCCAGCATTTT
CDR3 protein: CASSLGTDAQHF

J gene: TRBJ1-6
V gene: TRBV27
D gene: NA
clone size: NA
CDR3 DNA: TGTGCCAGCACTAACAGGAGCTCCTATAATTCACCCCTCCACTTT
CDR3 protein: CASTNRSSYNSPLHF

J gene: TRBJ2-7
V gene: TRBV12-3/TRBV12-4
D gene: NA
clone size: NA
CDR3 DNA: TGTGCCAGCAGTAAGAACTACGAGCAGTACTTC
CDR3 protein: CASSKNYEQYF

J gene: TRBJ2-2
V gene: TRBV11-2
D gene: NA
clone size: NA
CDR3 DNA: TGTGCCAGCAGCTTAGCGGCTAGCGGGGAGCTGTTTTTT
CDR3 protein: CASSLAASGELFF

J gene: TRBJ2-1
V gene: TRBV6-2/TRBV6-3
D gene: NA
clone size: once
CDR3 DNA: TGTGCCAGCAGTTACTTGGGCGATGAGCAGTTCTTC
CDR3 protein: CASSYLGDEQFF

J gene: TRBJ2-1
V gene: TRBV12-3/TRBV12-4
D gene: NA
clone size: NA
CDR3 DNA: TGTGCCAGCAGTTTGCCCCATAATGAGCAGTTCTTC
CDR3 protein: CASSLPHNEQFF

J gene: TRBJ2-7
V gene: TRBV19
D gene: TRBD1
clone size: NA
CDR3 DNA: TGTGCCAGTAGTATAGCCGGGACAGGGGGCTTCTACGAGCAGTACTTC
CDR3 protein: CASSIAGTGGFYEQYF